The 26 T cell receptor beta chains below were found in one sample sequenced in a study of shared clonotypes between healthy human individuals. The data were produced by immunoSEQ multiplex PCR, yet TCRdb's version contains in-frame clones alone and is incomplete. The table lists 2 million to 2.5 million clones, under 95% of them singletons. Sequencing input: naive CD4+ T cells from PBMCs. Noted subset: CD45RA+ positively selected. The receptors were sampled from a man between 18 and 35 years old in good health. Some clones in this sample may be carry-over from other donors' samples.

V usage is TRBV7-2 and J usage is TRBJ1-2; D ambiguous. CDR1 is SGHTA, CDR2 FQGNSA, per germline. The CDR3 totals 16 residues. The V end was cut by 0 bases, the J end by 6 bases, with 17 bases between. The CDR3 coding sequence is TGTGCCAGCAGCTTAGCGTCCGGCAGATCTTCGGATGGCTACACCTTC. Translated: CASSLASGRSSDGYTF.

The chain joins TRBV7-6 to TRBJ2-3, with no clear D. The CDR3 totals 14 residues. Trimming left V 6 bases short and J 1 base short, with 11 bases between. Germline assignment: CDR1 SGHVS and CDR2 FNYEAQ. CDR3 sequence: CASSRASRTDTQYF. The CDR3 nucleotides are TGTGCCAGCAGTCGAGCCTCCCGCACAGATACGCAGTATTTT.

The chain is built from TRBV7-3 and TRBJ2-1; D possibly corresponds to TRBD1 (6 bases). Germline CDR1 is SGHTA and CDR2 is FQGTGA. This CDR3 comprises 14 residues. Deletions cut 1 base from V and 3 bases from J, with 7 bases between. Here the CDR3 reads CASSLRGGYNEQFF. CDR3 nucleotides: TGTGCCAGCAGCTTAAGAGGGGGCTACAATGAGCAGTTCTTC.

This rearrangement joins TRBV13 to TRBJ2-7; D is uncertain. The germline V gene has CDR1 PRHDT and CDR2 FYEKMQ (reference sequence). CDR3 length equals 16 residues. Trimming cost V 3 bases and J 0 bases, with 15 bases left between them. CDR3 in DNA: TGTGCCAGCAGCTTCTCGGGCAGGCCAAGCTCCTACGAGCAGTACTTC. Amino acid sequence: CASSFSGRPSSYEQYF.

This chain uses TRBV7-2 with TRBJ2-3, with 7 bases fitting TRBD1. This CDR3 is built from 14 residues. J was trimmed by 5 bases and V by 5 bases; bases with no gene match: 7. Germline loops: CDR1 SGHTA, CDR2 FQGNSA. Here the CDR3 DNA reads TGTGCCAGCAGCAGAACCCGACAGGGAGATACGCAGTATTTT. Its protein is CASSRTRQGDTQYF.

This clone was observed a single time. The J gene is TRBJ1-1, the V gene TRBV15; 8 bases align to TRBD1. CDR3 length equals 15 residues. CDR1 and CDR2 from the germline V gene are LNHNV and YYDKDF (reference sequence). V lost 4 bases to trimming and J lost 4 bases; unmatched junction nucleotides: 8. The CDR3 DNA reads TGTGCCACCAGCACACCCAGGGGGCGGGGCACTGAAGCTTTCTTT. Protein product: CATSTPRGRGTEAFF.

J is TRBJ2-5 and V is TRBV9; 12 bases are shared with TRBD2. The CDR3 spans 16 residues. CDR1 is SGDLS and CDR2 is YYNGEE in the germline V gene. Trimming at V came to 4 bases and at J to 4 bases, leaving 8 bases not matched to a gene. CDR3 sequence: CASSLRLAGAVETQYF. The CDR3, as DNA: TGTGCCAGCAGCTTGCGACTAGCGGGAGCGGTAGAGACCCAGTACTTC.

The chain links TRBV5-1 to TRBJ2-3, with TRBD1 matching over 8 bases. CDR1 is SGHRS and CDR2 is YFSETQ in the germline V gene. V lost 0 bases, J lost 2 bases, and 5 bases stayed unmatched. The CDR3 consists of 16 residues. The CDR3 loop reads CASSLAGRGPTDTQYF. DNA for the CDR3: TGCGCCAGCAGCTTGGCCGGCAGGGGGCCCACAGATACGCAGTATTTT. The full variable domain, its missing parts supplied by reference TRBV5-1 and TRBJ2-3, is KAGVTQTPRYLIKTRGQQVTLSCSPISGHRSVSWYQQTPGQGLQFLFEYFSETQRNKGNFPGRFSGRQFSNSRSEMNVSTLELGDSALYLCASSLAGRGPTDTQYFGPGTRLTVL.

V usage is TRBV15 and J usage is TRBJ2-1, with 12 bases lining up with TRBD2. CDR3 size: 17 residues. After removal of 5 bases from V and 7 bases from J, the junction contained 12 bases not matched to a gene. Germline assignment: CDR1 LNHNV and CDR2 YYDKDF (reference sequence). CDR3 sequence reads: CATSARRLAGAMNEQFF. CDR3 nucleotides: TGTGCCACCAGCGCCCGTAGACTAGCGGGGGCTATGAATGAGCAGTTCTTC.

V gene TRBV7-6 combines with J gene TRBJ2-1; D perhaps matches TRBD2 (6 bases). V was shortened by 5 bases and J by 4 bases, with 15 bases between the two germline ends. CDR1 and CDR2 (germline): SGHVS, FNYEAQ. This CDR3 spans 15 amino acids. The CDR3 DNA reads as TGTGCCAGCAGCCAAGGGAGCGGGTATTACAATGAGCAGTTCTTC. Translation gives CASSQGSGYYNEQFF.

The CDR3 DNA is TGTGCCAGCAGCGTAGCTGAGGGTGGCGGACAGGGTGCGGGCTACACCTTC. Translated: CASSVAEGGGQGAGYTF. The chain uses TRBV9 and TRBJ1-2; 8 nucleotides line up with TRBD1. The V gene end was trimmed by 0 bases and the J gene end by 8 bases; junction bases not matched to a gene: 15. The germline CDR1 and CDR2 sequences are SGDLS and YYNGEE. The CDR3 runs to 17 residues.

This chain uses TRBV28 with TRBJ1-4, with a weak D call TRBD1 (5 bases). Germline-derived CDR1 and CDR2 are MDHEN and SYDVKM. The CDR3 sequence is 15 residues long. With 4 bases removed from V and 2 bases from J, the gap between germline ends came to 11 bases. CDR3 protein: CASSSPGWTNEKLFF. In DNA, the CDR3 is TGTGCCAGCAGTTCGCCAGGGTGGACTAATGAAAAACTGTTTTTT.

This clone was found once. CDR3 sequence reads: CASRLAGTQLVPGAQYF. CDR3 sequence (DNA): TGTGCCAGCAGACTAGCGGGAACCCAGTTGGTGCCGGGGGCGCAGTATTTT. The genes are TRBV28 and TRBJ2-3; 10 nucleotides match TRBD2. This CDR3 contains 17 residues. The ends lost 6 bases at V and 10 bases at J; junction bases unmatched: 19. CDR1 MDHEN and CDR2 SYDVKM come from the germline V gene.

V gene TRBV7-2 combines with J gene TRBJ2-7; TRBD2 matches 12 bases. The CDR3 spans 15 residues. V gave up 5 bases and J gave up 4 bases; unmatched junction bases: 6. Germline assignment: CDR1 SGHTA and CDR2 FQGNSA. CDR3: CASSISGTSGYEQYF. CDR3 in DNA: TGTGCCAGCAGCATATCCGGGACTAGCGGGTACGAGCAGTACTTC.

This CDR3 reads CASSIQQGLEGYTF. The CDR3 DNA reads as TGTGCCAGCAGCATACAACAGGGACTTGAAGGCTACACCTTC. The rearrangement uses TRBV7-2 and TRBJ1-2; a weak D match, TRBD1 (6 bases). The CDR3 is 14 amino acids. Germline V lookup: CDR1 SGHTA, CDR2 FQGNSA. Trimming removed 5 bases from V and 8 bases from J, with 18 bases in between.

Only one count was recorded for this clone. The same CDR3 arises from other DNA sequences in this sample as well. The DNA for the CDR3 is TGTGCCAGCAGTTCCTCCGGGACAGGGTTCCACGAGCAGTACTTC. This translates into CASSSSGTGFHEQYF. V and J are TRBV28 and TRBJ2-7; 9 bases line up with TRBD1. This CDR3 is 15 amino acids long. J gave up 5 bases and V 4 bases, and 9 bases lay outside the gene matches. Per germline, CDR1 MDHEN and CDR2 SYDVKM. Full variable domain (remainder filled in from reference TRBV28 and TRBJ2-7): DVKVTQSSRYLVKRTGEKVFLECVQDMDHENMFWYRQDPGLGLRLIYFSYDVKMKEKGDIPEGYSVSREKKERFSLILESASTNQTSMYLCASSSSGTGFHEQYFGPGTRLTVT.

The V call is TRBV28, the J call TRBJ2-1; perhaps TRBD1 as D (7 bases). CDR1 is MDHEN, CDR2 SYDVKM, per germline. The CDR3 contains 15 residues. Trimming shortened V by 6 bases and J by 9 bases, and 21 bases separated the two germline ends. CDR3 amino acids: CASSPQGGKEVEQFF. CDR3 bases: TGTGCCAGCAGCCCCCAGGGGGGAAAGGAAGTTGAGCAGTTCTTC. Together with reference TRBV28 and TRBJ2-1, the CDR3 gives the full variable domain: DVKVTQSSRYLVKRTGEKVFLECVQDMDHENMFWYRQDPGLGLRLIYFSYDVKMKEKGDIPEGYSVSREKKERFSLILESASTNQTSMYLCASSPQGGKEVEQFFGPGTRLTVL.

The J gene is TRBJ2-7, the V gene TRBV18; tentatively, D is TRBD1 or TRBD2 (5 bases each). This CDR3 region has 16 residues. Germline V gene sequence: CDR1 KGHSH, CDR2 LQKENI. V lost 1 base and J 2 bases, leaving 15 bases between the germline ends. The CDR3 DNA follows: TGTGCCAGCTCACCACGGGGGACCATCGGTACCTACGAGCAGTACTTC. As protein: CASSPRGTIGTYEQYF. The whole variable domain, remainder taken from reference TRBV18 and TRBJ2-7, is NAGVMQNPRHLVRRRGQEARLRCSPMKGHSHVYWYRQLPEEGLKFMVYLQKENIIDESGMPKERFSAEFPKEGPSILRIQQVVRGDSAAYFCASSPRGTIGTYEQYFGPGTRLTVT.

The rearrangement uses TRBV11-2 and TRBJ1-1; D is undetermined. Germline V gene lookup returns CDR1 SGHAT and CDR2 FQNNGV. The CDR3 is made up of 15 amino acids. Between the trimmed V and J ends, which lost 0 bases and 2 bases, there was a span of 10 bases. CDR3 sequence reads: CASSLEGLTNTEAFF. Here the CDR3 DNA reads TGTGCCAGCAGCTTAGAGGGGTTGACCAACACTGAAGCTTTCTTT.

CDR3 residues: CASSSQGILPGELFF. CDR3 nucleotides: TGTGCCAGCAGCTCACAGGGGATTCTTCCCGGGGAGCTGTTTTTT. This sequence joins TRBV7-3 and TRBJ2-2, with TRBD1 matching over 7 bases. After removal of 4 bases from V and 6 bases from J, the junction contained 8 bases not matched to a gene. Germline CDR1 and CDR2: SGHTA and FQGTGA. CDR3 length equals 15 residues.

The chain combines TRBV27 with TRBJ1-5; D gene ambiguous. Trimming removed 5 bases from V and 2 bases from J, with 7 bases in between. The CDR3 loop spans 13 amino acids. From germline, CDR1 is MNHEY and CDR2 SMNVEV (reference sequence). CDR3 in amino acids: CASSPKRNQPQHF. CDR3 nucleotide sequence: TGTGCCAGCAGTCCGAAACGCAATCAGCCCCAGCATTTT.

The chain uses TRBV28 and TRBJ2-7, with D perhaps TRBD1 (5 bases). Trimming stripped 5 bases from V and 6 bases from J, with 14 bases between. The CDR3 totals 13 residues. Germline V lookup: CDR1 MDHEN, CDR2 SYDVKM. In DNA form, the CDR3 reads TGTGCCAGCAGTATCAGGGTTCCCCCCGAGCAGTACTTC. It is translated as CASSIRVPPEQYF.

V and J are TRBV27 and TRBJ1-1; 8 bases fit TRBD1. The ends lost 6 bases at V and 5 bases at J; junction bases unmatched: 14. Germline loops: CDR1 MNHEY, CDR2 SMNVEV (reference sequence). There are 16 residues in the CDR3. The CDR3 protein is CASSSSRGPGGTEAFF. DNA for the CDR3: TGTGCCAGCAGCTCATCCAGGGGGCCGGGGGGGACTGAAGCTTTCTTT.

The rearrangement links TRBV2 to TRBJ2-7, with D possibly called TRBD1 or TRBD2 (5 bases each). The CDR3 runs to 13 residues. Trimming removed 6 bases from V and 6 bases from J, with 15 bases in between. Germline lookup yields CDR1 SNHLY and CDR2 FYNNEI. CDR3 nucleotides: TGTGCCAGCAGCTGGGACCCAGCGACCGAGCAGTACTTC. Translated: CASSWDPATEQYF.

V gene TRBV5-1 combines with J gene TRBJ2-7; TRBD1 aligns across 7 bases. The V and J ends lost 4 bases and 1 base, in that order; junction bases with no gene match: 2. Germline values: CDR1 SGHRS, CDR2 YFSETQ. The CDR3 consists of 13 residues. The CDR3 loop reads CASSPGQSYEQYF. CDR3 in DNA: TGCGCCAGCAGCCCGGGACAGTCCTACGAGCAGTACTTC.

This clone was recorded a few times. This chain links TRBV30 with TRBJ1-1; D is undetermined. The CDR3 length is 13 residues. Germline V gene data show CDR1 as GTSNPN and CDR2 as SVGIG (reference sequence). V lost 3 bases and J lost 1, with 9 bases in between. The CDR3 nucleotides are TGTGCCTGGAGGGCACAGCCGAACACTGAAGCTTTCTTT. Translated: CAWRAQPNTEAFF.